Below are 30 T cell receptor beta chains sequenced from a single sample in a study of T cell responses to AZD1222 COVID-19 vaccine. Assay: immunoSEQ multiplex PCR; the TCRdb copy retains only in-frame clones and omits some. This sample has fewer than 100,000 clones; around 90% occur once, and the top ten carry roughly 9%. This material consisted of peripheral blood, taken on day 0 of AZD1222 vaccination. The receptors come from an adult in good health.

This chain uses TRBV6-5 with TRBJ1-1; 8 bases are shared with TRBD1. With 5 bases clipped from V and 8 bases from J, the junction kept 4 bases outside the gene matches. CDR3 length: 12 residues. CDR1 is MNHEY and CDR2 is SVGAGI in the germline V gene. CDR3 nucleotide sequence: TGTGCCAGCAGTCAGAACAGGGGGGAAGCTTTCTTT. It is translated as CASSQNRGEAFF.

The chain has TRBV24-1 and TRBJ1-2; D is possibly TRBD1 (5 bases). The germline V and J ends were trimmed by 2 bases and 5 bases, with 8 bases remaining between them. In germline, CDR1 is KGHDR, CDR2 SFDVKD. This CDR3 is 13 amino acids long. CDR3 coding DNA: TGTGCCACCAGTGATTCGGACATTTATGGCTACACCTTC. This sequence encodes CATSDSDIYGYTF.

The V and J genes are TRBV11-2 and TRBJ2-7, with D uncertain. The germline V gene has CDR1 SGHAT and CDR2 FQNNGV. V shed 1 base and J shed 3 bases, with 10 bases lying between them. The CDR3 is made up of 14 amino acids. The CDR3 is CASSLGVTLYEQYF. The CDR3 region has the DNA TGTGCCAGCAGCTTAGGGGTTACTCTCTACGAGCAGTACTTC.

The CDR3 is CASSLLPGLAKNIQYF. CDR3 bases: TGTGCCAGCAGCTTACTTCCGGGCCTAGCCAAAAACATTCAGTACTTC. V gene TRBV11-2 combines with J gene TRBJ2-4; D is undetermined. The CDR3 has 16 amino acids. CDR1 is SGHAT and CDR2 is FQNNGV in the germline V gene. Trimming cost V 2 bases and J 0 bases, with 11 bases left between them. Variable domain in full (rest from reference TRBV11-2 and TRBJ2-4): EAGVAQSPRYKIIEKRQSVAFWCNPISGHATLYWYQQILGQGPKLLIQFQNNGVVDDSQLPKDRFSAERLKGVDSTLKIQPAKLEDSAVYLCASSLLPGLAKNIQYFGAGTRLSVL.

The chain couples TRBV7-2 to TRBJ2-2, with a weak D call TRBD1 (6 bases). Germline V gene sequence: CDR1 SGHTA, CDR2 FQGNSA. The V end lost 2 bases, the J end lost 0 bases, and 13 bases lay between the germline ends. The CDR3 has 17 amino acids. For the CDR3, the DNA is TGTGCCAGCAGCTTAAAGAGGGGGACATCGAACACCGGGGAGCTGTTTTTT. Protein: CASSLKRGTSNTGELFF. Using reference TRBV7-2 and TRBJ2-2 for the parts outside the CDR3, the full variable domain is GAGVSQSPSNKVTEKGKDVELRCDPISGHTALYWYRQSLGQGLEFLIYFQGNSAPDKSGLPSDRFSAERTGGSVSTLTIQRTQQEDSAVYLCASSLKRGTSNTGELFFGEGSRLTVL.

The chain has TRBV12-3 or TRBV12-4 and TRBJ1-1; a possible D gene is TRBD1 (5 bases). V was clipped by 6 bases and J by 7 bases, with 12 bases between them. The CDR3 has 12 amino acids. CDR3 bases: TGTGCCAGCAGCGGTCGGGGCGTTGAAGCTTTCTTT. This gives the protein CASSGRGVEAFF.

The chain has TRBV2 and TRBJ1-6, with D possibly being TRBD1 (5 bases). CDR3 size: 15 residues. The V and J ends lost 3 bases and 2 bases respectively, with 8 bases between them. From germline, CDR1 is SNHLY and CDR2 FYNNEI. The CDR3 sequence: CASSDEGPYNSPLHF. CDR3 DNA sequence: TGTGCCAGCAGTGACGAGGGACCCTATAATTCACCCCTCCACTTT.

The chain links TRBV7-2 to TRBJ2-4; 7 bases align to TRBD2. In germline, CDR1 is SGHTA, CDR2 FQGNSA. The V segment lost 5 bases and the J segment 11 bases; nucleotides outside the gene matches: 9. This CDR3 has 13 residues. The CDR3 DNA is TGTGCCAGCAGCCCAAAGTGGCTAGCGGTTCAGTACTTC. This gives the protein CASSPKWLAVQYF. The variable domain in full, with the rest retrieved from reference TRBV7-2 and TRBJ2-4, is GAGVSQSPSNKVTEKGKDVELRCDPISGHTALYWYRQSLGQGLEFLIYFQGNSAPDKSGLPSDRFSAERTGGSVSTLTIQRTQQEDSAVYLCASSPKWLAVQYFGAGTRLSVL.

The CDR3 spells CASSRETGNQPQHF. The CDR3 DNA follows: TGTGCCAGCTCACGAGAGACAGGCAATCAGCCCCAGCATTTT. The chain recombines TRBV18 with TRBJ1-5; D is possibly TRBD1 (5 bases). This CDR3 has 14 amino acids. Trimming took off 4 bases at V and 2 bases at J, with 9 bases between the two ends. In germline, CDR1 is KGHSH, CDR2 LQKENI.

V is TRBV25-1 and J is TRBJ1-2; TRBD1 matches 8 bases. J was trimmed by 1 base and V by 1 base; bases with no gene match: 5. CDR3 length equals 16 residues. Germline V gene data show CDR1 as MGHDK and CDR2 as SYGVNS. The CDR3 reads CASSESRGLGNYGYTF. The CDR3 bases are TGTGCCAGCAGTGAATCCAGGGGGCTGGGTAACTATGGCTACACCTTC.

This sequence joins TRBV27 and TRBJ2-3; D is unclear. Looked up from germline, CDR1 is MNHEY and CDR2 is SMNVEV (reference sequence). CDR3 length: 15 amino acids. The V gene lost 3 bases and the J gene lost 2 bases, with 12 bases spanning the gap. The CDR3 DNA is TGTGCCAGCAGTTTGAATGGAGCTATCACAGATACGCAGTATTTT. Translating it yields CASSLNGAITDTQYF.

Judged by abundance, this clone is medium-sized. The chain is built from TRBV25-1 and TRBJ2-7; TRBD2 matches 7 bases. Trimming at V came to 2 bases and at J to 6 bases, leaving 1 base not matched to a gene. This CDR3 is 12 amino acids long. Germline V gene data show CDR1 as MGHDK and CDR2 as SYGVNS. The CDR3 nucleotides read TGTGCCAGCAGTGAAGGGAGGGTCGAGCAGTACTTC. Its translation: CASSEGRVEQYF.

The chain uses TRBV9 and TRBJ1-6, with TRBD1 matching 10 bases. V shed 3 bases, J shed 9 bases, and the junction held 12 bases outside the gene matches. The germline V gene encodes CDR1 SGDLS and CDR2 YYNGEE. The CDR3 runs to 17 residues. In DNA form, the CDR3 reads TGTGCCAGCAGCGCCCCCGGTGCGGGGACAGGGGTTTCACCCCTCCACTTT. It encodes CASSAPGAGTGVSPLHF.

The chain joins TRBV12-3 or TRBV12-4 to TRBJ1-2, with D unresolved. The CDR3 is made up of 12 amino acids. V lost 3 bases and J 4 bases, leaving 6 bases between the germline ends. The CDR3 loop is CASSLEPYGYTF. For the CDR3, the DNA is TGTGCCAGCAGTTTGGAACCCTATGGCTACACCTTC.

This chain joins TRBV7-9 and TRBJ2-1; D may correspond to TRBD1 or TRBD2 (5 bases each). The CDR3 has 14 amino acids. Trimming pared 6 bases from V and 0 bases from J, leaving 9 bases between. Germline lookup yields CDR1 SEHNR and CDR2 FQNEAQ (reference sequence). CDR3 residues: CASSSGSSYNEQFF. The CDR3 bases are TGTGCCAGCAGTTCAGGGAGCTCCTACAATGAGCAGTTCTTC.

V usage is TRBV4-1 and J usage is TRBJ1-2, with D possibly being TRBD1 (5 bases). Germline V gene sequence: CDR1 MGHRA, CDR2 YSYEKL. V was pared by 1 base and J by 4 bases, with 10 bases between. The CDR3 spans 14 residues. CDR3 amino acids: CASSQVQAFYGYTF. For the CDR3, the DNA is TGCGCCAGCAGCCAAGTACAGGCATTCTATGGCTACACCTTC.

This chain links TRBV29-1 with TRBJ2-7; 8 positions match TRBD1. The CDR3 has 14 residues. The V and J ends lost 3 bases and 2 bases, in that order; junction bases with no gene match: 6. Per the germline V gene, CDR1 is SQVTM and CDR2 is ANQGSEA. The CDR3 loop is CSVESQGAAYEQYF. The CDR3 DNA follows: TGCAGCGTTGAGAGCCAGGGGGCAGCCTACGAGCAGTACTTC.

This rearrangement joins TRBV30 to TRBJ1-1; D is ambiguous. Germline lookup yields CDR1 GTSNPN and CDR2 SVGIG (reference sequence). V lost 5 bases, J lost 5 bases, and 18 bases lay in between. The CDR3 totals 14 residues. CDR3 sequence reads: CAWVGSFGRTEAFF. The CDR3 nucleotides are TGTGCCTGGGTAGGGAGTTTTGGGCGTACTGAAGCTTTCTTT.

J is TRBJ1-3 and V is TRBV6-1; D unclear. The germline V and J ends were trimmed by 7 bases and 0 bases, with 10 bases remaining between them. Germline lookup yields CDR1 MNHNS and CDR2 SASEGT. This CDR3 region has 14 residues. The DNA of the CDR3 is TGTGCCAGCACCGACCCCCGCTCTGGAAACACCATATATTTT. This sequence encodes CASTDPRSGNTIYF.

The chain carries TRBV7-8 and TRBJ1-1, with a possible D match to TRBD1 (5 bases). Trimming removed 4 bases at V and 0 bases at J, with 15 bases between. Per germline, CDR1 SGHVS and CDR2 FQNEAQ. The CDR3 is 16 residues long. CDR3 sequence (DNA): TGTGCCAGCAGCTCGGGGGATGTTTGGATGAACACTGAAGCTTTCTTT. As protein: CASSSGDVWMNTEAFF. Complete variable domain (other parts from reference TRBV7-8 and TRBJ1-1): GAGVSQSPRYKVAKRGQDVALRCDPISGHVSLFWYQQALGQGPEFLTYFQNEAQLDKSGLPSDRFFAERPEGSVSTLKIQRTQQEDSAVYLCASSSGDVWMNTEAFFGQGTRLTVV.

About this clone: One junction end does not reproduce the germline sequence, and a read error may be involved. This rearrangement joins TRBV13 to TRBJ1-2, with 7 positions matching TRBD1. The germline V gene encodes CDR1 PRHDT and CDR2 FYEKMQ (reference sequence). The CDR3 has 14 amino acids. CDR3 sequence: CVSSFDRARDGYTF. Here the CDR3 DNA reads TGTGTCAGCAGCTTCGACAGGGCAAGGGATGGCTACACCTTC.

The genes are TRBV12-3 or TRBV12-4 and TRBJ2-2, with D unresolved. V lost 3 bases to trimming and J lost 4 bases, with 6 bases between them. CDR3 size: 13 residues. This CDR3 is CASSLKTTGELFF. CDR3 in DNA: TGTGCCAGCAGTTTGAAGACCACCGGGGAGCTGTTTTTT.

The rearrangement links TRBV5-1 to TRBJ2-7, with no clear D. Trimming shortened V by 4 bases and J by 0 bases, and 11 bases separated the two germline ends. The CDR3 length is 14 residues. The germline V gene encodes CDR1 SGHRS and CDR2 YFSETQ. CDR3 nucleotides: TGCGCCAGCAGCCTCCCCTCCAGCTCCTACGAGCAGTACTTC. Protein product: CASSLPSSSYEQYF. Using reference TRBV5-1 and TRBJ2-7 for the parts outside the CDR3, the full variable domain is KAGVTQTPRYLIKTRGQQVTLSCSPISGHRSVSWYQQTPGQGLQFLFEYFSETQRNKGNFPGRFSGRQFSNSRSEMNVSTLELGDSALYLCASSLPSSSYEQYFGPGTRLTVT.

The V call is TRBV15, the J call TRBJ2-7; possible D gene TRBD2, 6 bases. The CDR3 is made up of 17 amino acids. Germline CDR1 reads LNHNV; CDR2 reads YYDKDF (reference sequence). V was cut by 0 bases and J by 3 bases, with 18 bases left in between. As DNA, the CDR3 is TGTGCCACCAGCAGAGATCTCCGGGACGGAGGGAACTACGAGCAGTACTTC. It specifies CATSRDLRDGGNYEQYF.

This chain links TRBV18 with TRBJ1-5, with TRBD1 identical over 7 bases. V was clipped by 3 bases and J by 2 bases; unmatched bases: 10. Germline CDR1 and CDR2: KGHSH and LQKENI. The CDR3 contains 17 residues. The CDR3 loop is CASSPAQGGEGNQPQHF. The DNA of the CDR3 is TGTGCCAGCTCACCGGCCCAAGGGGGCGAAGGCAATCAGCCCCAGCATTTT.

CDR3 protein: CASVATGGRETQYF. The CDR3 bases are TGTGCCAGCGTAGCGACAGGGGGCAGGGAGACCCAGTACTTC. V and J are TRBV2 and TRBJ2-5; 10 bases fit TRBD1. J was trimmed by 5 bases and V by 8 bases; bases with no gene match: 8. The CDR3 length is 14 residues. The germline gives CDR1 SNHLY, CDR2 FYNNEI.

The rearrangement joins TRBV3-1 (or the pseudogene TRBV3-2) to TRBJ1-2; TRBD1 might be the D (5 bases). V lost 5 bases to trimming and J lost 2 bases, with 12 bases between them. This CDR3 contains 14 residues. In germline, CDR1 is LGHDT, CDR2 YNNKEL (reference sequence). The CDR3 reads CASSTGTGNYGYTF. CDR3 in DNA: TGTGCCAGCAGCACCGGCACAGGCAACTATGGCTACACCTTC.

The V gene is TRBV5-4, the J gene TRBJ2-5, with 9 nucleotides matching TRBD2. J was trimmed by 5 bases and V by 2 bases; bases with no gene match: 1. The CDR3 length is 13 residues. From germline, CDR1 is SGHNT and CDR2 YYREEE (reference sequence). CDR3 coding DNA: TGTGCCAGCAGCTTTACTAGCGGGGAGACCCAGTACTTC. Residues: CASSFTSGETQYF.

The V gene is TRBV19, the J gene TRBJ1-1, with 7 nucleotides matching TRBD1. This CDR3 has 14 amino acids. Per germline, CDR1 LNHDA and CDR2 SQIVND (reference sequence). V dropped 5 bases and J dropped 5; count of bases not matched to a gene: 8. The CDR3 DNA sequence: TGTGCCAGTAGTCCGTCGACAGGGAGAACTGAAGCTTTCTTT. This gives the protein CASSPSTGRTEAFF.

V is TRBV18 and J is TRBJ1-1; TRBD1 agrees at 11 bases. J gave up 8 bases and V 4 bases, and 9 bases lay outside the gene matches. Looked up from germline, CDR1 is KGHSH and CDR2 is LQKENI. This CDR3 has 15 amino acids. CDR3 DNA sequence: TGTGCCAGCTCACAAGGGACAGGGGGAGCCCCAGAAGCTTTCTTT. This encodes CASSQGTGGAPEAFF.